This T cell receptor beta chain is drawn from a study of radiotherapy plus CTLA-4 blockade in lung cancer. Whole-study findings and limits: Clones derived from tumor TCRs expanded in blood after radiotherapy plus ipilimumab.

Alongside CTLA-4 blockade with ipilimumab, patients with chemo-refractory metastatic non-small-cell lung cancer received focal radiation. A remark on this clone: Its antigen is unidentified.

From germline, CDR1 is LGHNA and CDR2 YSLEER. The V end was cut by 5 bases, the J end by 0 bases, with 12 bases between. The CDR3 is 15 amino acids. TCRdb's copy holds only in-frame clones and misses some; the assay was immunoSEQ multiplex PCR. The table lists about 33,000 clones, 70% to 90% of them singletons. The clonotype was recovered from a human donor with non-small cell lung cancer that progressed on radiotherapy plus ipilimumab. The source was peripheral blood, collected from a patient treated with radiotherapy plus ipilimumab. The V call is TRBV4-3, the J call TRBJ2-3, with TRBD2 as a possible D gene (5 bases). The CDR3 nucleotides read TGCGCCAGCAGCAAGCAGACGGGAAGCACAGATACGCAGTATTTT. This encodes CASSKQTGSTDTQYF.